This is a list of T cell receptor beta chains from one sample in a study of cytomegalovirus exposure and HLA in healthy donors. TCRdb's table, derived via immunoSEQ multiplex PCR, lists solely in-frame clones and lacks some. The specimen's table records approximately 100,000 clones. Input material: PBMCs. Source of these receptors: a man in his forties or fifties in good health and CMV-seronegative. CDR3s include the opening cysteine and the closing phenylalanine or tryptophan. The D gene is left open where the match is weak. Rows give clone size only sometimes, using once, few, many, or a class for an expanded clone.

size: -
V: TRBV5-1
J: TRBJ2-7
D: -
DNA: TGCGCCAGCAGCTTCAAGGGGGAGGGCTACGAGCAGTACTTC
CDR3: CASSFKGEGYEQYF

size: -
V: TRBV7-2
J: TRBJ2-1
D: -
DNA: TGTGCCAGCAGCTTAGGGGGCGGGGGCGATCTACAGTTCTTC
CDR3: CASSLGGGGDLQFF

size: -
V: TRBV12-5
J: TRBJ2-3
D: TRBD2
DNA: TGTGCTAGTGGGCCGGGACTAGCGCAAACAGATACGCAGTATTTT
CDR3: CASGPGLAQTDTQYF

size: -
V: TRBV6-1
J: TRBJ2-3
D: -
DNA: TGTGCCAGCAAGGGGGTAACAGATACGCAGTATTTT
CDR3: CASKGVTDTQYF

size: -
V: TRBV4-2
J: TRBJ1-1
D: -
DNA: TGTGCCAGCAGCCAAGACGGAGGGCGCCCCTCTTTGGACACTGAAGCTTTCTTT
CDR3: CASSQDGGRPSLDTEAFF

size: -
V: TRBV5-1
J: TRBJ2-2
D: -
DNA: TGCGCCAGCAGGGAGGGTACCGGGGAGCTGTTTTTT
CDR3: CASREGTGELFF

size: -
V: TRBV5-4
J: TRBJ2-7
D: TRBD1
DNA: TGTGCCAGCAGCTTGGAAGGACAGGGGGCTTACGAGCAGTACTTC
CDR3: CASSLEGQGAYEQYF

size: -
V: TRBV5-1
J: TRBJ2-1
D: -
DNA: TGCGCCAGCAGCTTGGGTAGAGGGTCAAACAATGAGCAGTTCTTC
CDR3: CASSLGRGSNNEQFF

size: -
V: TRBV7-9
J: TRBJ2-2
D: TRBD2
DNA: TGTGCCAGCAGCTTAGTCAGCGGGAGTTATACCGGGGAGCTGTTTTTT
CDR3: CASSLVSGSYTGELFF

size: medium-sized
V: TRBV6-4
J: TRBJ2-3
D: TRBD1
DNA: TGTGCCAGCAGTTTTTTAAAAGCCGGGACAGGGGGATCAGGTACGCAGTATTTT
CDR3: CASSFLKAGTGGSGTQYF

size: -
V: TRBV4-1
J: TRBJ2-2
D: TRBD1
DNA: TGCGCCAGCAGCCATGATGACAGGGGGACTGCAGGGGAGCTGTTTTTT
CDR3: CASSHDDRGTAGELFF

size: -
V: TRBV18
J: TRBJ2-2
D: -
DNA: TGTGCCAGCTCACAGGGGAACGGGGAGCTGTTTTTT
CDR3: CASSQGNGELFF

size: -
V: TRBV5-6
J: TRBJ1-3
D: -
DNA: TGTGCCAGCAGCTTGGGGGAGTTACGTTTAGCGGGCTTTAACACCATATATTTT
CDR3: CASSLGELRLAGFNTIYF

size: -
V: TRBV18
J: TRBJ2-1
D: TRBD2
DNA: TGTGCCAGCTCACCGACACTAGCGGGAGGGACCTACAATGAGCAGTTCTTC
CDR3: CASSPTLAGGTYNEQFF

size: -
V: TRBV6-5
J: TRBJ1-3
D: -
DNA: TGTGCCAGCAGTTACTCAGGGGACATCTCTGGAAACACCATATATTTT
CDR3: CASSYSGDISGNTIYF

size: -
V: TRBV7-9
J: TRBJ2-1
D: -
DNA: TGTGCCAGCAGGTCAACTAGCTACAATGAGCAGTTCTTC
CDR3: CASRSTSYNEQFF

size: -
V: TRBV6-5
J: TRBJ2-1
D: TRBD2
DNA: TGTGCCAGCAGTTACTCGTCTAGCGGGGCCTCCGAAGAGCAGTTCTTC
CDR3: CASSYSSSGASEEQFF

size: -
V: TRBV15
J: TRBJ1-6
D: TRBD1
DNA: TGTGCCACCAGCAGGGAACGGACAGGGAATTCACCCCTCCACTTT
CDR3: CATSRERTGNSPLHF

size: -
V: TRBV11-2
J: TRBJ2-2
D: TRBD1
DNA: TGTGCCAGCAGCGGGGGACAGGGGGTAGCCGGGGAGCTGTTTTTT
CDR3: CASSGGQGVAGELFF

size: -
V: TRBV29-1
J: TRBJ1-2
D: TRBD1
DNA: TGCAGCGGCGCTTTGGGACAGGACTATGGCTACACCTTC
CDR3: CSGALGQDYGYTF

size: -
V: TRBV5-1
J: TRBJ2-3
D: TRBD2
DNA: TGCGCCAGCAGCTTGTTACCCCGGGAGGGCCGAAGAGATACGCAGTATTTT
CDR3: CASSLLPREGRRDTQYF

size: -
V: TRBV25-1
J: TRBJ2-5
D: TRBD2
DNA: TGTGCCAGCAGTGAACTTGGACTAGCGGGGGTCGGGACCCAGTACTTC
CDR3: CASSELGLAGVGTQYF

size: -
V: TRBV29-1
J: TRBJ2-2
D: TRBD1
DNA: TGCAGCGTTGTCAGGGGGCTCACCGGGGAGCTGTTTTTT
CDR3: CSVVRGLTGELFF

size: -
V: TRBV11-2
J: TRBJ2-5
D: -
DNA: TGTGCCAGCAGCTTAGATACGTGGCAGACCCAGTACTTC
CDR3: CASSLDTWQTQYF

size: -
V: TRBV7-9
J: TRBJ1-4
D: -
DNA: TGTGCCAGCAGTGGGGCGTTGAATGAAAAACTGTTTTTT
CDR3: CASSGALNEKLFF